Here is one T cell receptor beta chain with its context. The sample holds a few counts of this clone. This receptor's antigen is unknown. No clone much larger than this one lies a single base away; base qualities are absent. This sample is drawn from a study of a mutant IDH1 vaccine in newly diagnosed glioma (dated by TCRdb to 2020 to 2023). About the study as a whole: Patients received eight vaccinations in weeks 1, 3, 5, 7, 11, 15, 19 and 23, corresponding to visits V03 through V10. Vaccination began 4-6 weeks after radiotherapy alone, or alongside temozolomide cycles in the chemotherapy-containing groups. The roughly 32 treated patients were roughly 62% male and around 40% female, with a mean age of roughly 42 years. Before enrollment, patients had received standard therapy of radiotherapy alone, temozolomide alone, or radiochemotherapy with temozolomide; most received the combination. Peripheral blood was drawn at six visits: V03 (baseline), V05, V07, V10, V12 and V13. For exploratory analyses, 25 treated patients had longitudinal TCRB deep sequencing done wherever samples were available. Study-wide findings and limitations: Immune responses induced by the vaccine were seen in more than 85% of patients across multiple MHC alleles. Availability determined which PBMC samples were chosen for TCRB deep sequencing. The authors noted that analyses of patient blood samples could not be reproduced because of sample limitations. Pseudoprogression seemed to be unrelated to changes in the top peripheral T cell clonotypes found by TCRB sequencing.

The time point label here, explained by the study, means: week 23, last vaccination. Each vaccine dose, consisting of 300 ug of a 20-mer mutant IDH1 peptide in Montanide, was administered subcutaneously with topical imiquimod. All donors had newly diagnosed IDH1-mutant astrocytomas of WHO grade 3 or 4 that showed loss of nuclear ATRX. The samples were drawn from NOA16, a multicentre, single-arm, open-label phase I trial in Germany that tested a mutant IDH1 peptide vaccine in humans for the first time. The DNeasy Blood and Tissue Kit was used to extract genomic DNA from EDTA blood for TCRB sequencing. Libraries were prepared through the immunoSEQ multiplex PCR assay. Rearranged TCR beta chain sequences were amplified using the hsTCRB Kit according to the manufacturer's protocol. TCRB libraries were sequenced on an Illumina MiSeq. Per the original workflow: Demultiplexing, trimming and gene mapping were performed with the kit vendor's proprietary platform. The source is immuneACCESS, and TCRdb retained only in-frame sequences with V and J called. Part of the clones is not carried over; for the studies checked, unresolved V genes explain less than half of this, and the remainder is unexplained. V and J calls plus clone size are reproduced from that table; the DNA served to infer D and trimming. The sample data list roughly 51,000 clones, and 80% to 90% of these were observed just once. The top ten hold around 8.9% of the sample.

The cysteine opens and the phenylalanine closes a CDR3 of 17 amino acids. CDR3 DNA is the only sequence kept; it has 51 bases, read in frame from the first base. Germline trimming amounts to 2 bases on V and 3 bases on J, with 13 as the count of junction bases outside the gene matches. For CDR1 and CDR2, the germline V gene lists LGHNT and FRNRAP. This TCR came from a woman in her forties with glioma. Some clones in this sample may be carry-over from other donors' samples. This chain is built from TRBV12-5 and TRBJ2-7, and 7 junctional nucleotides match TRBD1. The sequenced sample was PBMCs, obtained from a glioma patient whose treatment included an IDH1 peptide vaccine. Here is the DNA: TGTGCTAGTGGTTTGCCCATGCAGGGGGAGAGGAACTACGAGCAGTACTTC. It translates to CASGLPMQGERNYEQYF.